Each of the 24 T cell receptor beta chains below was sequenced from the same sample in a study of blood T cell repertoires in COVID-19. Clones were read by immunoSEQ multiplex PCR, and TCRdb kept only the in-frame ones, dropping some. Of 150,000 or so clones listed, around 79% were seen once; the top ten hold under 2%. Sequenced material: peripheral blood. These receptors were collected from a man older than 75 with acute or convalescent COVID-19.

The chain employs TRBV30 and TRBJ2-5; TRBD1 matches at 7 bases. Germline CDR1 reads GTSNPN; CDR2 reads SVGIG (reference sequence). This CDR3 is built from 11 residues. V trimming: 7 bases; J trimming: 4 bases; junction bases outside the gene matches: 3. DNA for the CDR3: TGTGCCTTGACAGGGAGAGAGACCCAGTACTTC. Translated, it gives CALTGRETQYF.

This chain's CDR3 is CASSYSWGQGYGYTF. CDR3 nucleotides: TGTGCCAGCAGTTACTCTTGGGGGCAGGGCTATGGCTACACCTTC. The chain combines TRBV6-5 with TRBJ1-2; D might be TRBD1 (6 bases). The V and J ends lost 0 bases and 4 bases respectively, with 12 bases between them. CDR3 size: 15 residues. Per germline, CDR1 MNHEY and CDR2 SVGAGI.

The gene calls are TRBV6-5 and TRBJ1-1, with D perhaps matching TRBD1 (6 bases). Germline CDR1 and CDR2: MNHEY and SVGAGI. V shed 0 bases and J shed 4 bases, with 12 bases lying between them. The CDR3 runs 15 residues. The CDR3 DNA is TGTGCCAGCAGTTACTCGGTAGGGGGTGCCACTGAAGCTTTCTTT. Translating gives CASSYSVGGATEAFF.

The rearrangement uses TRBV30 and TRBJ2-7; D ambiguous. Trimming removed 1 base from V and 3 bases from J, with 7 bases in between. The CDR3 loop spans 12 amino acids. CDR1 and CDR2 from the germline V gene are GTSNPN and SVGIG (reference sequence). In DNA form, the CDR3 reads TGTGCCTGGAGTGGCGGAAACTACGAGCAGTACTTC. Protein: CAWSGGNYEQYF.

This clone was counted at least ten times. The rearrangement uses TRBV7-3 and TRBJ1-1, with D perhaps matching TRBD1 (6 bases). Germline-derived CDR1 and CDR2 are SGHTA and FQGTGA. The V and J ends lost 2 bases and 0 bases respectively, with 7 bases between them. CDR3 length: 14 amino acids. CDR3 loop: CASSLQGLNTEAFF. Here the CDR3 DNA reads TGTGCCAGCAGCTTACAGGGGTTGAACACTGAAGCTTTCTTT.

In its sample, this clone was seen once. The chain employs TRBV5-5 and TRBJ1-1, with 10 bases aligning to TRBD1. Germline V gene sequence: CDR1 SGHKS, CDR2 YYEKEE (reference sequence). The CDR3 is 15 residues long. Trimming at V came to 1 base and at J to 8 bases, leaving 8 bases not matched to a gene. This chain's CDR3 is CASSLNSGTGAEAFF. The CDR3 nucleotides are TGTGCCAGCAGCTTGAATTCAGGGACAGGGGCAGAAGCTTTCTTT.

J is TRBJ2-1 and V is TRBV2; TRBD2 matches at 13 bases. The germline V gene encodes CDR1 SNHLY and CDR2 FYNNEI. CDR3 length: 15 residues. V was clipped by 6 bases and J by 7 bases; unmatched bases: 6. CDR3: CASRPTSGGLNEQFF. The CDR3 region has the DNA TGTGCCAGCAGGCCGACTAGCGGGGGGCTTAATGAGCAGTTCTTC.

The chain combines TRBV7-6 with TRBJ1-5, with D hard to call. CDR3 length: 16 residues. From germline, CDR1 is SGHVS and CDR2 FNYEAQ. V was shortened by 3 bases and J by 0 bases, with 12 bases between the two germline ends. For the CDR3, the DNA is TGTGCCAGCAGCTTGGCCGGGGTTAATAGCAATCAGCCCCAGCATTTT. Amino acids: CASSLAGVNSNQPQHF.

J is TRBJ2-1 and V is TRBV24-1; D unresolved. There are 16 residues in the CDR3. Trimming cost V 7 bases and J 0 bases, with 15 bases left between them. Germline values: CDR1 KGHDR, CDR2 SFDVKD. The CDR3 is CATRLVIEASYNEQFF. The CDR3 DNA follows: TGTGCCACCAGGCTTGTGATCGAGGCCTCCTACAATGAGCAGTTCTTC.

This clone was recorded only once. This chain uses TRBV5-8 with TRBJ1-4, with D possibly matching TRBD1 (5 bases). The CDR3 length is 16 residues. Germline-derived CDR1 and CDR2 are SGHTS and YDEGEE. Trimming removed 4 bases at V and 7 bases at J, with 20 bases between. CDR3 region: CASSPGWGSGGEKLFF. CDR3 nucleotide sequence: TGTGCCAGCAGCCCCGGGTGGGGTTCCGGGGGTGAAAAACTGTTTTTT.

CDR3 in amino acids: CASTLNGRNTEAFF. The DNA for the CDR3 is TGTGCCAGCACCCTGAACGGTAGGAACACTGAAGCTTTCTTT. The V call is TRBV7-9, the J call TRBJ1-1; D call uncertain. CDR1 and CDR2 (germline): SEHNR, FQNEAQ (reference sequence). V was shortened by 7 bases and J by 1 base, with 13 bases between the two germline ends. This CDR3 region has 14 residues.

The table lists this clone with a count of one. The chain is built from TRBV30 and TRBJ1-2; 7 bases line up with TRBD1. From germline, CDR1 is GTSNPN and CDR2 SVGIG (reference sequence). The CDR3 length is 14 residues. Trimming at V came to 2 bases and at J to 8 bases, leaving 11 bases not matched to a gene. The chain's CDR3 is CAWSLPGTVKGYTF. The CDR3 DNA reads TGTGCCTGGAGTTTACCCGGGACAGTGAAGGGCTACACCTTC.

The CDR3 DNA is TGTGCCAGCAGCCGAAATACAGGGGGCACTGAAGCTTTCTTT. It encodes CASSRNTGGTEAFF. This rearrangement joins TRBV11-2 to TRBJ1-1; 8 bases agree with TRBD1. V lost 5 bases, J lost 4 bases, and 6 bases stayed unmatched. The CDR3 consists of 14 residues. Germline CDR1 is SGHAT and CDR2 is FQNNGV.

About this clone: This specimen includes other DNA sequences encoding the same CDR3. This chain uses TRBV9 with TRBJ1-3; D call uncertain. CDR1 is SGDLS and CDR2 is YYNGEE in the germline V gene. The CDR3 length is 14 residues. V dropped 0 bases and J dropped 0 bases, with 4 bases sitting between them. DNA of the CDR3: TGTGCCAGCAGCGTAGGTCTCTCTGGAAACACCATATATTTT. This sequence encodes CASSVGLSGNTIYF.

The rearrangement uses TRBV5-4 and TRBJ1-6, with D possibly TRBD1 on 5 matching bases. This CDR3 comprises 15 residues. The V gene lost 4 bases and the J gene lost 8 bases, with 16 bases spanning the gap. Per germline, CDR1 SGHNT and CDR2 YYREEE (reference sequence). CDR3 coding DNA: TGTGCCAGCAGCGCGGGGACCGCGGGTTATTCACCCCTCCACTTT. Translating gives CASSAGTAGYSPLHF.

The rearrangement joins TRBV29-1 to TRBJ2-1; a possible D gene is TRBD1 (5 bases). V gave up 7 bases and J gave up 9 bases, with 19 bases separating them. This CDR3 contains 13 residues. Germline loops: CDR1 SQVTM, CDR2 ANQGSEA. CDR3 sequence reads: CSADGQGAGEQFF. The CDR3 DNA reads TGCAGCGCCGATGGGCAAGGGGCCGGTGAGCAGTTCTTC.

This clone was counted once. The rearrangement links TRBV5-4 to TRBJ2-5; TRBD2 aligns across 10 bases. The CDR3 covers 15 residues. Germline values: CDR1 SGHNT, CDR2 YYREEE (reference sequence). The V gene end was trimmed by 4 bases and the J gene end by 3 bases; junction bases not matched to a gene: 6. This chain's CDR3 is CASSGGLAKKETQYF. CDR3 coding DNA: TGTGCCAGCAGCGGGGGACTAGCGAAAAAAGAGACCCAGTACTTC.

The chain is built from TRBV6-5 and TRBJ2-1; 9 bases line up with TRBD1. The CDR3 has 13 amino acids. Trimming took 7 bases from V and 7 from J; bases not matched to a gene: 5. The germline V gene has CDR1 MNHEY and CDR2 SVGAGI. The CDR3 loop reads CASMSQGANEQFF. CDR3 bases: TGTGCCAGCATGTCACAGGGGGCGAATGAGCAGTTCTTC.

The CDR3 sequence is CASSDPTTGVKTEAFF. CDR3 DNA sequence: TGTGCCAGCAGTGATCCCACGACAGGGGTCAAGACTGAAGCTTTCTTT. This chain connects TRBV6-1 to TRBJ1-1; 8 bases line up with TRBD1. V lost 3 bases, J lost 5 bases, and 11 bases stayed unmatched. Germline CDR1 MNHNS, CDR2 SASEGT. The CDR3 is 16 residues long.

This sequence joins TRBV7-9 and TRBJ1-6; tentatively, D is TRBD1 (5 bases). This CDR3 comprises 15 residues. Germline-derived CDR1 and CDR2 are SEHNR and FQNEAQ (reference sequence). V lost 4 bases to trimming and J lost 9 bases, with 16 bases between them. In DNA form, the CDR3 reads TGTGCCAGCAGCTCTTGGACGGGGGGAGGTTCACCCCTCCACTTT. Protein: CASSSWTGGGSPLHF. The full variable domain, with the rest looked up from reference TRBV7-9 and TRBJ1-6, is DTGVSQNPRHKITKRGQNVTFRCDPISEHNRLYWYRQTLGQGPEFLTYFQNEAQLEKSRLLSDRFSAERPKGSFSTLEIQRTEQGDSAMYLCASSSWTGGGSPLHFGNGTRLTVT.

The CDR3 DNA sequence: TGTGCCAGCAGCGCTCAGCCGGGACTAGCGGGGAGCAATGAGCAGTTCTTC. This gives the protein CASSAQPGLAGSNEQFF. The chain has TRBV9 and TRBJ2-1; 13 bases fit TRBD2. Germline CDR1 reads SGDLS; CDR2 reads YYNGEE. V shed 3 bases, J shed 6 bases, and the junction held 9 bases outside the gene matches. The CDR3 totals 17 residues.

This clone was seen a few times. The chain recombines TRBV7-7 with TRBJ2-5; D gene unclear. This CDR3 spans 14 amino acids. V was cut by 1 base and J by 7 bases, with 13 bases left in between. CDR1 and CDR2 from the germline V gene are SSHAT and FNYEAQ (reference sequence). The CDR3, as DNA: TGTGCCAGCAGCTTAGACGGCCTCTGGGCGACCCAGTACTTC. This gives the protein CASSLDGLWATQYF.

This chain joins TRBV28 and TRBJ1-6, with D tentatively TRBD1 (5 bases). Germline CDR1 MDHEN, CDR2 SYDVKM. The CDR3 is 16 residues long. Trimming took off 7 bases at V and 3 bases at J, with 16 bases between the two ends. The CDR3 DNA reads TGTGCCAGCAAACCACGCAGGGCAAGCTATAATTCACCCCTCCACTTT. This codes for CASKPRRASYNSPLHF.

This chain uses TRBV6-5 with TRBJ1-2; 8 bases map to TRBD1. With V trimmed by 4 bases and J by 4 bases, 11 bases remained unmatched. The CDR3 extends over 16 amino acids. CDR1 is MNHEY, CDR2 SVGAGI, per germline. CDR3: CASSSPQNRGVYGYTF. The CDR3 DNA sequence: TGTGCCAGCAGTTCCCCCCAAAACAGGGGGGTCTATGGCTACACCTTC.